This T cell receptor (beta chain) was sequenced for a study of shared T cell receptors in the human thymus. V was cut by 0 bases and J by 4 bases, with 12 bases left in between. In germline, CDR1 is LGHNA, CDR2 YNFKEQ. The CDR3 length is 15 residues. This table comes from immunoSEQ multiplex PCR, and its TCRdb copy is limited to in-frame clones, with some not included. The sample lists fewer than 700,000 clones, approximately 90% occurring once. This sample was shared with a second study, whose subject was human thymus T cells. That study reports: Surgeons resected thymus tissue during corrective heart surgery.

The chain is built from TRBV4-2 and TRBJ2-5; D is ambiguous. This TCR came from a boy less than two years old with a congenital heart defect. The sequencing input was thymocytes. This CDR3 is CASSQDPRYGETQYF. In DNA, the CDR3 is TGTGCCAGCAGCCAAGATCCCCGCTACGGAGAGACCCAGTACTTC.